Listed here are 24 T cell receptor beta chains from one sample, sequenced in a study of CD8+ T cells in alopecia areata. Once RNA had been extracted, it was reverse transcribed into cDNA to act as the sequencing template. TCRdb keeps only in-frame clones here, not all; method: immunoSEQ multiplex PCR. Of roughly 120,000 clones listed, 53% are singletons. Regarding treatment: oral pan-JAK inhibitor, 5-10 mg twice daily. Sequencing was performed on CD4+ T cells sorted from blood, taken at week 4, from a patient treated with tofacitinib. These receptors all stem from a human donor with alopecia areata.

V is TRBV6-6 and J is TRBJ2-2; D not certain. Trimming took off 6 bases at V and 1 base at J, with 3 bases between the two ends. This CDR3 spans 12 amino acids. Looked up from germline, CDR1 is MNHNY and CDR2 is SVGAGI (reference sequence). Written as DNA, the CDR3 is TGTGCCAGCAGACGGAACACCGGGGAGCTGTTTTTT. As protein: CASRRNTGELFF.

The chain has TRBV20-1 and TRBJ1-2; D gene uncertain. This CDR3 is 10 amino acids long. Per the germline V gene, CDR1 is DFQATT and CDR2 is SNEGSKA (reference sequence). Trimming removed 3 bases from V and 8 bases from J, with 7 bases in between. The CDR3 here is CSASPGGYTF. The CDR3 coding sequence is TGCAGTGCTAGCCCCGGGGGCTACACCTTC.

The V gene is TRBV4-1, the J gene TRBJ1-5, with D unresolved. Trimming cost V 3 bases and J 0 bases, with 12 bases left between them. This CDR3 is built from 16 residues. The germline CDR1 and CDR2 sequences are MGHRA and YSYEKL. The CDR3 nucleotides are TGCGCCAGCAGCCATATCGAGGCTTATAGCAATCAGCCCCAGCATTTT. Its translation is CASSHIEAYSNQPQHF.

The chain recombines TRBV4-1 with TRBJ1-1; 10 nucleotides align to TRBD1. V gave up 4 bases and J gave up 1 base; unmatched junction bases: 3. The CDR3 runs 15 residues. Per germline, CDR1 MGHRA and CDR2 YSYEKL. The CDR3 is CASSLRTGGNTEAFF. As DNA, the CDR3 is TGCGCCAGCAGCCTAAGGACAGGGGGGAACACTGAAGCTTTCTTT.

V and J are TRBV28 and TRBJ2-3, with a tentative D call TRBD2 (6 bases). Trimming cost V 6 bases and J 2 bases, with 15 bases left between them. Germline CDR1 reads MDHEN; CDR2 reads SYDVKM. The CDR3 loop spans 15 amino acids. CDR3 sequence: CASSSGLTPTDTQYF. CDR3 DNA sequence: TGTGCCAGCAGCTCTGGACTAACCCCCACAGATACGCAGTATTTT.

The V gene is TRBV6-4, the J gene TRBJ2-1; perhaps TRBD2 as D (6 bases). V lost 2 bases and J 2 bases, leaving 13 bases between the germline ends. The germline CDR1 and CDR2 sequences are MRHNA and SNTAGT. The CDR3 totals 16 residues. CDR3: CASSDQGGVAYNEQFF. In DNA, the CDR3 is TGTGCCAGCAGTGACCAGGGCGGGGTAGCCTACAATGAGCAGTTCTTC.

The gene calls are TRBV27 and TRBJ2-3; D is possibly TRBD2 (7 bases). The germline gives CDR1 MNHEY, CDR2 SMNVEV (reference sequence). The V gene lost 6 bases and the J gene lost 5 bases, with 18 bases spanning the gap. The CDR3 length is 15 residues. CDR3 residues: CASRRGASGRDTQYF. CDR3 DNA sequence: TGTGCCAGCAGGAGGGGGGCTAGCGGAAGAGATACGCAGTATTTT.

This clone is a singleton in its sample. The chain has TRBV2 and TRBJ1-5; the D gene is possibly TRBD1 (5 bases). V gave up 7 bases and J gave up 6 bases, with 22 bases separating them. Germline V CDR1 and CDR2: SNHLY, FYNNEI. The CDR3 contains 16 residues. This CDR3 is CASKGFPASTGQPQHF. CDR3 nucleotides: TGTGCCAGCAAGGGGTTTCCCGCTTCGACTGGTCAGCCCCAGCATTTT.

V gene TRBV7-9 combines with J gene TRBJ2-5; possible D gene TRBD1, 6 bases. With 5 bases removed from V and 4 bases from J, the gap between germline ends came to 14 bases. This CDR3 comprises 14 residues. CDR1 is SEHNR and CDR2 is FQNEAQ in the germline V gene (reference sequence). CDR3 bases: TGTGCCAGCAGCCGACCGACAGGTGGAGAGACCCAGTACTTC. Translation gives CASSRPTGGETQYF. Using reference TRBV7-9 and TRBJ2-5 for the parts outside the CDR3, the full variable domain is DTGVSQNPRHKITKRGQNVTFRCDPISEHNRLYWYRQTLGQGPEFLTYFQNEAQLEKSRLLSDRFSAERPKGSFSTLEIQRTEQGDSAMYLCASSRPTGGETQYFGPGTRLLVL.

The chain carries TRBV19 and TRBJ1-2; D ambiguous. V was cut by 5 bases and J by 0 bases, with 7 bases left in between. Germline V CDR1 and CDR2: LNHDA, SQIVND (reference sequence). The length of the CDR3 is 13 residues. The CDR3: CASSPPTNYGYTF. The CDR3 region has the DNA TGTGCCAGTAGTCCCCCCACTAACTATGGCTACACCTTC.

In its sample, this clone was seen a few times. The CDR3 nucleotides read TGCGCCAGCAGTCAATCGGGGGGCTACGAGCAGTACTTC. Its translation is CASSQSGGYEQYF. The J gene is TRBJ2-7, the V gene TRBV23-1; a possible D gene is TRBD2 (6 bases). TRBV23-1 counts as an open reading frame of uncertain function. V lost 0 bases, J lost 3 bases, and 6 bases lay in between. This CDR3 spans 13 amino acids.

The V gene is TRBV6-5, the J gene TRBJ2-6; no clear D gene. The CDR3 contains 16 residues. V gave up 2 bases and J gave up 1 base, with 9 bases separating them. The V gene's germline CDR1 is MNHEY and CDR2 SVGAGI. The CDR3 region is CASSYSSNSGANVLTF. The DNA of the CDR3 is TGTGCCAGCAGTTACAGTAGCAATTCTGGGGCCAACGTCCTGACTTTC.

This chain connects TRBV30 to TRBJ1-5; D gene unclear. With 2 bases removed from V and 6 bases from J, the gap between germline ends came to 14 bases. Germline V gene sequence: CDR1 GTSNPN, CDR2 SVGIG (reference sequence). The CDR3 loop spans 14 amino acids. The CDR3 region has the DNA TGTGCCTGGAGTCGGCGCGCTAAGGGTCAGCCCCAGCATTTT. Translation: CAWSRRAKGQPQHF.

This clone was found a few times. The CDR3 nucleotides are TGCGCCAGCAGCGTGACAGGGTTGCGGGAGACCCAGTACTTC. Amino acids: CASSVTGLRETQYF. This sequence joins TRBV5-1 and TRBJ2-5, with 7 bases identical to TRBD1. Trimming took 4 bases from V and 5 from J; bases not matched to a gene: 8. CDR3 length equals 14 residues. Germline CDR1 and CDR2: SGHRS and YFSETQ.

The chain uses TRBV5-1 and TRBJ2-3, with 12 positions matching TRBD2. The trim removed 3 bases at V and 0 bases at J, leaving 11 bases unmatched. Germline V lookup: CDR1 SGHRS, CDR2 YFSETQ. The CDR3 runs 19 residues. CDR3 region: CASSSQLLAGGSSTDTQYF. The CDR3, as DNA: TGCGCCAGCAGCTCACAGTTACTAGCGGGAGGATCTAGCACAGATACGCAGTATTTT.

The rearrangement links TRBV6-5 to TRBJ2-2; no firm D call. CDR1 is MNHEY, CDR2 SVGAGI, per germline. The CDR3 is 13 amino acids. Trimming shortened V by 2 bases and J by 6 bases, and 7 bases separated the two germline ends. In DNA, the CDR3 is TGTGCCAGCAGTTACGAGCAGGCCGGGGAGCTGTTTTTT. Translated, it gives CASSYEQAGELFF.

This clone occurred a few times. The chain combines TRBV29-1 with TRBJ1-3; 7 bases line up with TRBD1. Trimming removed 6 bases from V and 0 bases from J; junction bases left unmatched: 8. CDR3 length: 15 residues. CDR1 is SQVTM, CDR2 ANQGSEA, per germline. The CDR3 loop is CSVATQGISGNTIYF. In DNA, the CDR3 is TGCAGCGTCGCCACACAGGGGATCTCTGGAAACACCATATATTTT.

The V and J genes are TRBV30 and TRBJ1-1, with a tentative D call TRBD1 (5 bases). Deletions cut 0 bases from V and 10 bases from J, with 12 bases between. This CDR3 has 12 residues. Germline-derived CDR1 and CDR2 are GTSNPN and SVGIG (reference sequence). This chain's CDR3 is CAWSVDGGLAFF. CDR3 sequence (DNA): TGTGCCTGGAGTGTTGATGGGGGTTTAGCTTTCTTT. Full variable domain (remainder filled in from reference TRBV30 and TRBJ1-1): SQTIHQWPATLVQPVGSPLSLECTVEGTSNPNLYWYRQAAGRGLQLLFYSVGIGQISSEVPQNLSASRPQDRQFILSSKKLLLSDSGFYLCAWSVDGGLAFFGQGTRLTVV.

The V gene is TRBV29-1, the J gene TRBJ1-2; tentatively, D is TRBD1 (6 bases). Germline-derived CDR1 and CDR2 are SQVTM and ANQGSEA. The V end lost 4 bases, the J end lost 5 bases, and 14 bases lay between the germline ends. The CDR3 runs 13 residues. The CDR3 DNA sequence: TGCAGCGTTGTTAAAGTACAGGGTTATGGCTACACCTTC. Its protein is CSVVKVQGYGYTF. The full variable domain, in which reference TRBV29-1 and TRBJ1-2 provide the parts outside the CDR3, is SAVISQKPSRDICQRGTSLTIQCQVDSQVTMMFWYRQQPGQSLTLIATANQGSEATYESGFVIDKFPISRPNLTFSTLTVSNMSPEDSSIYLCSVVKVQGYGYTFGSGTRLTVV.

This clone was recorded a few times. The genes are TRBV2 and TRBJ1-2; unclear D gene. Trimming stripped 8 bases from V and 3 bases from J, with 7 bases between. The CDR3 consists of 11 residues. Germline CDR1 is SNHLY and CDR2 is FYNNEI. The CDR3 coding sequence is TGTGCCAGCTTCATCGACTATGGCTACACCTTC. It specifies CASFIDYGYTF.

The genes are TRBV29-1 and TRBJ1-2, with D possibly TRBD1 on 5 matching bases. Trimming cost V 7 bases and J 5 bases, with 20 bases left between them. Germline-derived CDR1 and CDR2 are SQVTM and ANQGSEA. The CDR3 loop spans 14 amino acids. CDR3 protein: CSARRDLGDYGYTF. As DNA, the CDR3 is TGCAGCGCCCGCCGGGACTTAGGGGATTATGGCTACACCTTC.

The rearrangement uses TRBV19 and TRBJ1-2; TRBD1 matches 7 bases. The length of the CDR3 is 16 residues. CDR1 and CDR2 (germline): LNHDA, SQIVND (reference sequence). J gave up 6 bases and V 5 bases, and 15 bases lay outside the gene matches. CDR3 DNA: TGTGCCAGTAGTGCGCATCACCGGGACAGCAACGATGGCTACACCTTC. Residues: CASSAHHRDSNDGYTF.

This clone was observed a handful of times. The chain has TRBV5-4 and TRBJ1-4; 7 nucleotides match TRBD1. CDR1 is SGHNT, CDR2 YYREEE, per germline (reference sequence). J was trimmed by 8 bases and V by 0 bases; bases with no gene match: 7. There are 15 residues in the CDR3. CDR3 region: CASSLETGPGEKLFF. In DNA form, the CDR3 reads TGTGCCAGCAGCTTGGAGACAGGGCCTGGAGAAAAACTGTTTTTT. Full variable domain (remainder filled in from reference TRBV5-4 and TRBJ1-4): ETGVTQSPTHLIKTRGQQVTLRCSSQSGHNTVSWYQQALGQGPQFIFQYYREEENGRGNFPPRFSGLQFPNYSSELNVNALELDDSALYLCASSLETGPGEKLFFGSGTQLSVL.

This clone was observed a few times. The rearrangement joins TRBV9 to TRBJ1-3; D unclear. Germline V gene sequence: CDR1 SGDLS, CDR2 YYNGEE. CDR3 size: 13 residues. Trimming cost V 0 bases and J 7 bases, with 8 bases left between them. CDR3 protein: CASSVGGGNTIYF. The CDR3 coding sequence is TGTGCCAGCAGCGTAGGGGGTGGGAACACCATATATTTT.